The present entry profiles one T cell receptor (beta chain) with its context. This specimen comes from a study of T-cell reconstitution after alpha-beta-depleted transplantation in children. The TCRbeta library was prepared with unique molecular identifiers. TCRdb analysed the PCR reads with MiXCR anew, one entry per CDR3 protein. The table shows 250,000 to 350,000 distinct CDR3 sequences, with over 8% occurring only once. The CDR3 length is 13 residues. V lost 6 bases to trimming and J lost 2 bases; unmatched junction nucleotides: 7. Germline-derived CDR1 and CDR2 are SQVTM and ANQGSEA. The rearrangement links TRBV29-1 to TRBJ2-7; 7 positions agree with TRBD1. Material: PBMCs from the stem cell graft donor, obtained from the stem cell graft. The TCR sequence derives from a human donor who donated a stem cell graft to a child with SCID. CDR3 nucleotide sequence: TGCAGCGTCGCCGGGACAGCCACCTACGAGCAGTACTTC. It encodes CSVAGTATYEQYF.